This T cell receptor beta chain was recovered during a study of PD-L1 blockade in urothelial cancer (dated 2017 in TCRdb). Describing the broader study: Every patient began therapy in the mid-2010s and was given atezolizumab 1,200 mg intravenously every 3 weeks. About nine tenths of the roughly 29 patients were identified as males with urothelial cancer of bladder origin, and a prior smoking history was reported by 18 of 29 patients. Patients had an ECOG performance status of 0 or 1 and had received between 0 and 3 prior chemotherapy regimens. Blood samples were analyzed 3 weeks after the start of treatment (second dose) and 6 weeks after the start of treatment. Blood samples gave a median of approximately 150,000 T cells and 83,000 or so unique TCRs, with a median clonality of roughly 0.08. The study was an exploratory multi-omic analysis of somatic, immune and clinical correlates of response to PD-L1 blockade with atezolizumab in urothelial cancer. Pretreatment tumor samples, along with matched peripheral blood collected serially before and after atezolizumab treatment, underwent TCR sequencing. Progression-free survival longer than 6 months counted as durable clinical benefit, and TCR features were additionally tested against both progression-free and overall survival. In the same patients, whole exome sequencing and RNA sequencing of pretreatment tumors were performed in addition to TCR sequencing. Nine patients achieved durable clinical benefit and fewer than 25 did not. Around 30 patients had pretreatment blood TCR-seq, about 24 had at least one posttreatment blood collection, and about 24 had tumor TCR-seq.

The time point label here, explained by the study, means: pretreatment peripheral blood. The cohort comprised 25 to 35 patients with locally advanced or metastatic urothelial carcinoma treated at Memorial Sloan Kettering on a trial protocol. Peripheral blood mononuclear cells were collected pretreatment and during treatment, at between 1 and 8 total time points per patient. The Qiagen DNeasy Blood extraction kit was used to purify genomic DNA from total PBMCs and from tumor samples. PBMCs were collected pretreatment and during treatment, and were isolated and stored as previously described. The investigation overall reported the following: A pretreatment peripheral blood TCR clonality below the median was linked to improved progression-free and overall survival. Because the sample size was small (n ≈ 27) and many of the analyses were exploratory, the results are meant to be hypothesis-generating. Patients with durable benefit showed greater expansion of tumor-associated TCR clones in peripheral blood 3 weeks after starting treatment (n ≈ 21, p = 0.022).

The V and J ends are trimmed by 3 bases and 3 bases, leaving 15 bases between them. CDR1 and CDR2 are drawn from the germline V gene: SGDLS, YYNGEE. Including cysteine and phenylalanine, the CDR3 has 15 amino acids. Only CDR3 DNA remains: 45 bases, in frame from the first base. Points on this clone: Its antigen is currently not known. No quality values exist for individual bases; no much larger clone is one base distant.

Each PCR received spiked-in synthetic TCR analog templates so that absolute template abundance could be estimated from read counts. TCRbeta CDR3 regions were amplified from genomic DNA with bias-controlled V and J gene primers using the immunoSEQ assay. Sequencing of rearranged TCRbeta segments was done at approximately 20X coverage. As for the authors' bioinformatics: Clustering was used to correct sequencing errors, and CDR3s were annotated against IMGT so that V, D and J genes could be assigned. Downstream analyses used only productive TCRbeta rearrangements and left out out-of-frame or stop-codon sequences. Clonality was calculated as one minus the Shannon entropy normalized by the log of the number of unique productive sequences. Clones differing between time points or between blood and tumor were identified using Fisher's exact test with Benjamini-Hochberg correction, with an adjusted p below 0.01 applied as the threshold. TCRdb obtained this table from immuneACCESS and retained in-frame rearrangements with V and J assigned. These tables miss some clones; where compared with another copy, unresolved V genes account for less than half of the shortfall, and the remainder is unexplained. The D gene and trimming were derived from the DNA, and the V and J assignments and clone size from that table. For this sample there are about 130,000 clones; roughly 83% appear just once. Of the sample, around 3.2% falls within the top ten clones.

The TCR comes from a man in his fifties with urothelial cancer. The specimen comprised PBMCs, sampled around atezolizumab (anti-PD-L1) treatment. This sequence uses TRBV9 and TRBJ2-5; the D gene remains uncertain. The DNA sequence is given as TGTGCCAGCAGCGCCGAAGCCCTGGTCAAAGAGACCCAGTACTTC. It translates to CASSAEALVKETQYF.